Sequencing of this T cell receptor (beta chain) was carried out in a study of blood T cell repertoires in COVID-19. Overall study: From the United States, Italy and Spain came samples of acute and convalescent COVID-19. PBMCs, B-cell-depleted T cells, or T cells provided the cDNA or gDNA that made up the material.

Trimming cost V 6 bases and J 4 bases; bases outside gene matches: 2. The CDR3 is 12 residues long. CDR1 MNHNY and CDR2 SVGAGI come from the germline V gene (reference sequence). A Seattle source enrolled patients during active infection and followed them longitudinally. Assay: immunoSEQ multiplex PCR; the TCRdb copy retains only in-frame clones and omits some. The repertoire holds approximately 110,000 clones, with approximately 85% as singletons. The chain has TRBV6-6 and TRBJ1-2; 7 bases align to TRBD1. Input material: peripheral blood. The sequence came from a woman at least 80 years old with COVID-19, enrolled during active disease. CDR3 protein: CASSRDSYGYTF. The CDR3 DNA is TGTGCCAGCAGCCGGGACAGCTATGGCTACACCTTC.